This T cell receptor beta chain was captured in a study of T cell responses to AZD1222 COVID-19 vaccine. Study-wide results and caveats: Unmutated variant regions are reportedly targeted by nearly half of spike-specific TCRs. Donors were chiefly white British, with a greater number of females, and clonal diversity was perhaps underestimated. None of the repertoires were sampled until the peak T cell response had passed. At 160-218 and 743-854, vaccine-associated CD4 TCRs were dominant, and they spanned spike.

CDR3 length: 15 amino acids. The germline CDR1 and CDR2 sequences are LNHDA and SQIVND (reference sequence). The ends lost 5 bases at V and 2 bases at J; junction bases unmatched: 5. Sequencing was performed with immunoSEQ multiplex PCR; in TCRdb, only in-frame clones are kept and a portion is missing. The sample carries some 150,000 clones, approximately 87% recorded once. Notes on this clone: Its cognate antigen is unknown.

This receptor was obtained from an adult who received the AZD1222 COVID-19 vaccine. The starting material was peripheral blood, obtained 28 days after the second AZD1222 dose. The chain recombines TRBV19 with TRBJ2-1, with 8 positions matching TRBD2. The CDR3 nucleotides are TGTGCCAGTAGTGATAGCGGGATGACCTACAATGAGCAGTTCTTC. Protein: CASSDSGMTYNEQFF.